The 22 T cell receptor beta chains given below trace back to one sample, sequenced in a study of T cell responses to AZD1222 COVID-19 vaccine. Repertoires were generated with immunoSEQ multiplex PCR, while TCRdb's copy carries only in-frame clones and drops some. Among about 130,000 clones, over 75% were seen once, and the ten largest hold more than 9%. This sample comprised peripheral blood, obtained on day 0 of AZD1222 vaccination. These receptors all come from an adult in good health.

The chain links TRBV9 to TRBJ1-1; TRBD1 is a possible D gene (6 bases). Trimming removed 1 base from V and 2 bases from J, with 12 bases in between. The CDR3 has 15 residues. Germline V lookup: CDR1 SGDLS, CDR2 YYNGEE. The CDR3, as DNA: TGTGCCAGCAGCGTATCGGGGGCGTCAAACACTGAAGCTTTCTTT. The encoded protein is CASSVSGASNTEAFF.

The chain links TRBV6-2 or TRBV6-3 to TRBJ1-1; D may be TRBD1 (6 bases). Per germline, CDR1 MNHEY and CDR2 SVGEGT. The CDR3 is 16 amino acids. Trimming pared 0 bases from V and 11 bases from J, leaving 22 bases between. The CDR3 DNA reads TGTGCCAGCAGTTACTCGTGGGGGGCGCAGAGAACTGGGGCTTTCTTT. This translates into CASSYSWGAQRTGAFF.

This clone was detected once. This chain uses TRBV5-1 with TRBJ2-7; 12 bases are shared with TRBD2. The germline CDR1 and CDR2 sequences are SGHRS and YFSETQ. V trimming: 5 bases; J trimming: 3 bases; junction bases outside the gene matches: 3. The CDR3 sequence is 14 residues long. CDR3 nucleotide sequence: TGCGCCAGCAGGATGACTAGCGGGAGCTACGAGCAGTACTTC. Translated: CASRMTSGSYEQYF. Looking up the rest from reference TRBV5-1 and TRBJ2-7 gives the full variable domain: KAGVTQTPRYLIKTRGQQVTLSCSPISGHRSVSWYQQTPGQGLQFLFEYFSETQRNKGNFPGRFSGRQFSNSRSEMNVSTLELGDSALYLCASRMTSGSYEQYFGPGTRLTVT.

This clone turned up a few times. The chain carries TRBV12-3 or TRBV12-4 and TRBJ2-3, with a tentative D call TRBD1 (5 bases). V was cut by 3 bases and J by 6 bases, with 10 bases left in between. The CDR3 runs to 13 residues. The CDR3 protein is CASSLWGSDTQYF. The CDR3 bases are TGTGCCAGCAGTTTGTGGGGCTCTGATACGCAGTATTTT.

This clone occurred a few times. The CDR3 DNA sequence: TGCGCCAGCAGCCCGGACAGGGGCACAGATACGCAGTATTTT. The encoded protein is CASSPDRGTDTQYF. The gene calls are TRBV5-1 and TRBJ2-3; TRBD1 matches 8 bases. There are 14 residues in the CDR3. Per the germline V gene, CDR1 is SGHRS and CDR2 is YFSETQ. J gave up 1 base and V 4 bases, and 2 bases lay outside the gene matches.

This clone has a handful of counts. The chain recombines TRBV21-1 with TRBJ1-2; TRBD1 was called by the table and not checked on the DNA. TRBV21-1 has pseudogene status. This CDR3 is 11 amino acids long. As DNA, the CDR3 is TGTGCCAGCACCACTAACTATGGCTACACCTTC. As protein: CASTTNYGYTF.

The chain uses TRBV5-4 and TRBJ2-6, with D unresolved. The CDR3 consists of 13 residues. The V gene lost 5 bases and the J gene lost 4 bases, with 7 bases spanning the gap. Germline-derived CDR1 and CDR2 are SGHNT and YYREEE (reference sequence). The CDR3 region is CASRTLGANVLTF. DNA of the CDR3: TGTGCCAGCAGGACGCTAGGGGCCAACGTCCTGACTTTC.

The chain carries TRBV5-4 and TRBJ1-2, with no clear D. CDR3 size: 13 residues. V lost 0 bases to trimming and J lost 1 base, with 4 bases between them. From germline, CDR1 is SGHNT and CDR2 YYREEE (reference sequence). CDR3 amino acids: CASSLGGNYGYTF. For the CDR3, the DNA is TGTGCCAGCAGCTTGGGGGGTAACTATGGCTACACCTTC.

The J gene is TRBJ1-1, the V gene TRBV7-2; D is perhaps TRBD1 (5 bases). The V end lost 6 bases, the J end lost 2 bases, and 10 bases lay between the germline ends. The CDR3 consists of 13 residues. Germline CDR1 SGHTA, CDR2 FQGNSA. The CDR3 protein is CASSLGRNTEAFF. CDR3 in DNA: TGTGCCAGCAGTCTGGGGCGTAACACTGAAGCTTTCTTT.

This chain joins TRBV12-3 or TRBV12-4 and TRBJ1-6, with a weak D call TRBD1 (6 bases). This CDR3 region has 12 residues. Trimming stripped 6 bases from V and 10 bases from J, with 10 bases between. Here the CDR3 reads CASSRTASPLHF. The CDR3, as DNA: TGTGCCAGCAGCAGGACAGCCTCACCCCTCCACTTT.

The chain has TRBV2 and TRBJ1-1; no firm D call. CDR3 length: 15 amino acids. Trimming removed 0 bases at V and 0 bases at J, with 8 bases between. Germline V gene lookup returns CDR1 SNHLY and CDR2 FYNNEI. Here the CDR3 reads CASSEASTMNTEAFF. CDR3 in DNA: TGTGCCAGCAGTGAAGCTTCCACCATGAACACTGAAGCTTTCTTT.

This chain connects TRBV9 to TRBJ2-1, with TRBD2 matching 9 bases. V was pared by 0 bases and J by 6 bases, with 4 bases of the junction left unmatched. This CDR3 has 15 amino acids. The germline CDR1 and CDR2 sequences are SGDLS and YYNGEE. The CDR3 spells CASSVGSGSFNEQFF. DNA of the CDR3: TGTGCCAGCAGCGTAGGTAGCGGGAGTTTCAATGAGCAGTTCTTC. Filled out from reference TRBV9 and TRBJ2-1, the complete variable domain reads DSGVTQTPKHLITATGQRVTLRCSPRSGDLSVYWYQQSLDQGLQFLIQYYNGEERAKGNILERFSAQQFPDLHSELNLSSLELGDSALYFCASSVGSGSFNEQFFGPGTRLTVL.

This chain links TRBV28 with TRBJ1-2, with a tentative D call TRBD1 (5 bases). V lost 6 bases and J lost 7, with 18 bases in between. CDR3 length equals 14 residues. Germline CDR1 is MDHEN and CDR2 is SYDVKM. The CDR3 spells CASSTPGGGFGYTF. The CDR3 coding sequence is TGTGCCAGCAGCACTCCTGGGGGGGGGTTTGGCTACACCTTC.

The rearrangement links TRBV24-1 to TRBJ2-2, with 7 positions matching TRBD2. Trimming removed 4 bases from V and 4 bases from J; junction bases left unmatched: 11. CDR1 is KGHDR and CDR2 is SFDVKD in the germline V gene. There are 17 residues in the CDR3. CDR3 coding DNA: TGTGCCACCAGTGAACCTGGGGGGGAGGGTGGCACCGGGGAGCTGTTTTTT. Translated: CATSEPGGEGGTGELFF.

Comments on this clone: One junction end disagrees with the germline gene, perhaps due to a read error. This chain connects TRBV4-1 to TRBJ1-6; D is ambiguous. CDR3 length equals 13 residues. The germline gives CDR1 MGHRA, CDR2 YSYEKL. CDR3 in amino acids: CASSPLRNLPLHF. In DNA form, the CDR3 reads TGCGCCAGCAGCCCTTTGAGGAATTTACCCCTCCACTTT.

The genes are TRBV7-8 and TRBJ1-5; unclear D gene. This CDR3 is 12 amino acids long. V shed 7 bases and J shed 5 bases, with 9 bases lying between them. Germline values: CDR1 SGHVS, CDR2 FQNEAQ. CDR3 region: CASNRIDQPQHF. The CDR3 DNA sequence: TGTGCCAGCAACCGGATAGATCAGCCCCAGCATTTT.

J is TRBJ1-2 and V is TRBV19, with 9 nucleotides matching TRBD1. The CDR3 has 14 residues. Germline V gene data show CDR1 as LNHDA and CDR2 as SQIVND (reference sequence). With 4 bases clipped from V and 4 bases from J, the junction kept 4 bases outside the gene matches. CDR3 coding DNA: TGTGCCAGTAGTACGGGACAGGGACCCTATGGCTACACCTTC. It yields the protein CASSTGQGPYGYTF.

The J gene is TRBJ2-7, the V gene TRBV19; 8 positions match TRBD1. The V gene end was trimmed by 8 bases and the J gene end by 2 bases; junction bases not matched to a gene: 5. In germline, CDR1 is LNHDA, CDR2 SQIVND (reference sequence). The CDR3 covers 13 residues. The CDR3 spells CASLGQGTYEQYF. CDR3 DNA: TGTGCCAGTCTCGGACAGGGAACCTACGAGCAGTACTTC.

This chain joins TRBV4-3 and TRBJ2-2; D unclear. Germline lookup yields CDR1 LGHNA and CDR2 YSLEER. CDR3 length: 15 residues. V dropped 0 bases and J dropped 4 bases, with 9 bases sitting between them. CDR3 bases: TGCGCCAGCAGCCAAGAGAGGTGGAGCACCGGGGAGCTGTTTTTT. Translated, it gives CASSQERWSTGELFF.

The chain carries TRBV28 and TRBJ1-2; perhaps TRBD1 as D (5 bases). Between the trimmed V and J ends, which lost 8 bases and 3 bases, there was a span of 13 bases. The CDR3 extends over 13 amino acids. CDR1 and CDR2 (germline): MDHEN, SYDVKM. In nucleotides, the CDR3 is TGTGCCAGCGCATGGGGGTTCGACTATGGCTACACCTTC. Protein product: CASAWGFDYGYTF.

J is TRBJ2-3 and V is TRBV5-1; 13 bases are shared with TRBD2. Unmatched junction bases numbered 7, after V lost 1 base and J lost 5 bases. CDR1 SGHRS and CDR2 YFSETQ come from the germline V gene. The CDR3 extends over 17 amino acids. As DNA, the CDR3 is TGCGCCAGCAGCTTGAAGAGACTAGCGGGGGGATTAGATACGCAGTATTTT. Translating gives CASSLKRLAGGLDTQYF.

This clone was counted only a few times. The rearrangement links TRBV7-8 to TRBJ1-2; 9 nucleotides line up with TRBD1. The V segment lost 1 base and the J segment 3 bases; nucleotides outside the gene matches: 9. CDR3 size: 17 residues. CDR1 is SGHVS, CDR2 FQNEAQ, per germline. The CDR3 reads CASSLGQGGNADYGYTF. CDR3 nucleotides: TGTGCCAGCAGCTTAGGACAGGGGGGGAATGCTGACTATGGCTACACCTTC.